The following is a TCR beta chain sequence with its context. This clone showed up just once. No cognate antigen has been identified for it. Base qualities are not recorded, but no much larger clone differs from it by a single base. TCRbeta CDR3 regions were sequenced with the immunoSEQ Assay. After extraction, genomic DNA underwent amplification by bias-controlled multiplex PCR, followed by high-throughput sequencing. The original pipeline was this. To quantify the absolute abundance of every unique TCRbeta CDR3 region, sequences were collapsed and filtered. Usable DNA was measured by amplifying reference genes present in all nucleated cells, and TCRbeta template counts were normalized to that usable DNA to estimate T cell fraction. Repertoire TCRs were annotated as SARS-CoV-2-specific when V gene, CDR3 amino acid sequence and J gene were exactly matched to a known reactive TCR set. The reference SARS-CoV-2 TCR set was obtained from MIRA and was filtered for enrichment in COVID-19-positive ImmuneCODE repertoires, whereby public or cross-reactive TCRs were removed. Using the MIRA antigens, annotated TCRs were further analysed by specific ORF or by position within an ORF. Breadth was defined as the number of annotated unique rearrangements divided by the total number of unique productive rearrangements, and depth was defined as the summed frequency of the annotated unique rearrangements. TCR breadth was compared between groups using two-sided Wilcoxon rank-sum tests. TCRdb holds this immuneACCESS table with in-frame rearrangements only. Some clones are missing; in checked studies, unresolved V genes explain under half, and the rest has no known cause. Clone size and V and J calls were adopted from that table, with D and trimming inferred from the DNA. This sample gives about 400,000 clones in total; over 75% of them show up just once. 1.9% of the sample goes to the ten largest clones.

Relative to germline, V is missing 8 bases and J is missing 0 bases, with 5 bases of the junction outside any gene match. Via the germline V gene (reference sequence), CDR1 is WNHNN and CDR2 SYGVQD. Its CDR3 holds 15 amino acids, cysteine through phenylalanine. Solely the CDR3 DNA is kept, with 45 bases framed from the first base. In light of the paper, this sample's treatment or condition label describes: around 19 received Ad26.COV2.S at low or high dose, single or two shots; about 5 received placebo; per-sample allocation not given. For vaccine and placebo recipients, the sequenced repertoires came from samples collected on day 63 after the first injection. Cohort 1b enrolled some 25 adults aged 18-55 years at a single site in Boston, USA, between 29 July and 7 August 2020. Ad26.COV2.S was a replication-incompetent adenovirus type 26 vector expressing a prefusion-stabilized SARS-CoV-2 spike protein from the original Wuhan strain.

This entry belongs to a study of Ad26.COV2.S vaccination and SARS-CoV-2 variants (dated by TCRdb to the early 2020s). In the study overall: Donors in the vaccine arm were drawn from COV1001, a phase I-IIa trial of Ad26.COV2.S in healthy adults that was multicentre, randomized, double-blind and placebo-controlled. Ad26.COV2.S was given intramuscularly at 5x10^10 or 1x10^11 viral particles, as a single shot or as two shots 56 days apart. The specificity and breadth of SARS-CoV-2-reactive T cell receptors after Ad26.COV2.S vaccination were assessed by TCRbeta repertoire sequencing. The TCR-sequenced set comprised around 30 samples: some 19 Ad26.COV2.S vaccine recipients, 5 placebo recipients and 8 SARS-CoV-2 convalescent individuals. Trial participants were randomized into five groups of five: low-dose or high-dose Ad26.COV2.S given once or twice, or placebo on both occasions. Blinding of investigators to trial group allocation was maintained during experiments and outcome assessment.

What the study reported, not specific to this receptor: The study was not powered for comparison of responses between vaccine doses or regimens. The authors noted that the TCR breadth and depth analyses may have underestimated total T cell responses. Vaccine and placebo recipients had similar non-spike TCR breadth, a finding consistent with the vaccine containing only spike. After vaccination, spike-specific CD8+ and CD4+ T cell responses were reported to show substantial breadth. Spike-specific TCR breadth was higher in Ad26.COV2.S recipients than in placebo recipients (P = 0.0014).

Here the sequenced sample was peripheral blood, taken in a trial of Ad26.COV2.S vaccine versus placebo. The TCR sequence derives from a person between 18 and 65 years old who received the Ad26.COV2.S COVID-19 vaccine or a placebo. The sequence joins TRBV10-1 to TRBJ2-2, with 8 central nucleotides matching TRBD1. The CDR3 in this case is CASSEQGANTGELFF. The DNA reads as follows: TGCGCCAGCTCCGAACAGGGGGCGAACACCGGGGAGCTGTTTTTT.